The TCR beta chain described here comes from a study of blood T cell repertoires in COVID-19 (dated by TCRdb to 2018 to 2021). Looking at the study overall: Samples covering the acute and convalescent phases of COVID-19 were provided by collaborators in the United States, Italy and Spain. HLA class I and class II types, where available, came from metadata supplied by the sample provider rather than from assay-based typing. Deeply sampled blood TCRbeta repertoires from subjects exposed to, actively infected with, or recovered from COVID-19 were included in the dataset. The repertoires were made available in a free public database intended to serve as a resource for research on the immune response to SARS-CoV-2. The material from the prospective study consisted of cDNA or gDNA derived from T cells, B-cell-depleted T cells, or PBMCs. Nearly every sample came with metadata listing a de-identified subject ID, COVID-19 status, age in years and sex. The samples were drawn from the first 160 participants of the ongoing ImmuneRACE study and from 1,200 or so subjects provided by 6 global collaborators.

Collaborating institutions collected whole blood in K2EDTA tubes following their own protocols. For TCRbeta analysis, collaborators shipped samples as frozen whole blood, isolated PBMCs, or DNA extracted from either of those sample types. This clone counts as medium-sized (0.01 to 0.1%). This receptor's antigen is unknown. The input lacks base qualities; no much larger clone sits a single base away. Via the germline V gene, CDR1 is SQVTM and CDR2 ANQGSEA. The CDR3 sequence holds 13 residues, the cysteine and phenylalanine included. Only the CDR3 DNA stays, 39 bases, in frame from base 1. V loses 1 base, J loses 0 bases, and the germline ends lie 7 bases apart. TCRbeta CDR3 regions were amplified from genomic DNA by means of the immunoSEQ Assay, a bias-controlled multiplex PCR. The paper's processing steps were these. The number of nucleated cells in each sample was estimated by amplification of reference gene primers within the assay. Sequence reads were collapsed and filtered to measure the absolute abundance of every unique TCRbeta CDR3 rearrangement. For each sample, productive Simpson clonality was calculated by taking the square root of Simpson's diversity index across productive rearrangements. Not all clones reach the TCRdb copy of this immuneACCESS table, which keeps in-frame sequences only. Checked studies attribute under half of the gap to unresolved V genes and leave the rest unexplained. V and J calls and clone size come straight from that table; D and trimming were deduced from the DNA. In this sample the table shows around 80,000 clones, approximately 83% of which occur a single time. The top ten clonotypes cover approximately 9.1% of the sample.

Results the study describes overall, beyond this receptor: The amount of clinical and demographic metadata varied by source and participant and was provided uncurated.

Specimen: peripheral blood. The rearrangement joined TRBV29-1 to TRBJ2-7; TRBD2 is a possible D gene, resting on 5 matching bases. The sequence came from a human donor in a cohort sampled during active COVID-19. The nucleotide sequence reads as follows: TGCAGCGTTGAAGGGGAGAGCTCCTACGAGCAGTACTTC. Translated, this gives CSVEGESSYEQYF.